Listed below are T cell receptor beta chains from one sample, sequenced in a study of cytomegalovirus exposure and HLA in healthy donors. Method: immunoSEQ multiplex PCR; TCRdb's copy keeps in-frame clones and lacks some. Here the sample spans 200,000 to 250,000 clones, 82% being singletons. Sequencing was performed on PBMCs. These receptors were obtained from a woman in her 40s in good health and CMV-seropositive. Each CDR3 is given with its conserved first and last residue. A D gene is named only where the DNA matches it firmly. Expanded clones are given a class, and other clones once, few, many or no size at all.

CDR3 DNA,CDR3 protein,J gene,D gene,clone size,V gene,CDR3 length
TGTGCCAGCAATCGGGCGGGACCAGATACGCAGTATTTT,CASNRAGPDTQYF,TRBJ2-3,-,-,TRBV7-9,13
TGTGCCACTACGGACACTGAAGCTTTCTTT,CATTDTEAFF,TRBJ1-1,-,few,TRBV19,10
TGTGCCAGCAGCGGGACAGGGACCAATTCACCCCTCCACTTT,CASSGTGTNSPLHF,TRBJ1-6,TRBD1,-,TRBV6-5,14
TGTTCCAGCAGCTTAGTCGCCCTAGATTCACCCCTCCACTTT,CSSSLVALDSPLHF,TRBJ1-6,-,-,TRBV7-9,14
TGTGCCAGCAGCTCCAAAGGACTCTCCTACAATGAGCAGTTCTTC,CASSSKGLSYNEQFF,TRBJ2-1,-,-,TRBV7-9,15
TGTGCCTGGAGTGTCGGACTAGCGGGAGAGCGATCTCTCTACGAGCAGTACTTC,CAWSVGLAGERSLYEQYF,TRBJ2-7,TRBD2,-,TRBV30,18
TGCGCCAGCAGCCACCGACAGGGGAGGGGGGCCAACGTCCTGACTTTC,CASSHRQGRGANVLTF,TRBJ2-6,TRBD1,-,TRBV4-3,16
TGTGCCAGCAGCCCGACTGGGAGTTACAATGAGCAGTTCTTC,CASSPTGSYNEQFF,TRBJ2-1,-,-,TRBV9,14
TGTGCCAGCAGCCAAGACGGCGGCCGGGAGACCCAGTACTTC,CASSQDGGRETQYF,TRBJ2-5,-,-,TRBV4-2,14
TGTGCCAGCAGCTTTTCGGAAAAACTGTTTTTT,CASSFSEKLFF,TRBJ1-4,-,-,TRBV7-9,11
TGCGCCAGCAGCCAGCGGGGGGGCAGAGATACGCAGTATTTT,CASSQRGGRDTQYF,TRBJ2-3,TRBD2,once,TRBV5-1,14
TGTGCCTGGACCCGGCAGGGTAATCAGCCCCAGCATTTT,CAWTRQGNQPQHF,TRBJ1-5,-,-,TRBV30,13
TGTGCCTGGAGTGGATTTGCGCCCAACGTCCTGACTTTC,CAWSGFAPNVLTF,TRBJ2-6,-,-,TRBV30,13
TGTGCCAGCAGCCTCCGGCGGGGGGTTGGAGAGACCCAGTACTTC,CASSLRRGVGETQYF,TRBJ2-5,TRBD2,few,TRBV11-3,15
TGCGCCAGCAGCTGGAGGAACTTACAGGGGGCTGCCAAAAACATTCAGTACTTC,CASSWRNLQGAAKNIQYF,TRBJ2-4,TRBD1,once,TRBV5-1,18
TGTGCCAGCAGCCAAGGGAGCGGGGGGAAGAACACCGGGGAGCTGTTTTTT,CASSQGSGGKNTGELFF,TRBJ2-2,TRBD2,few,TRBV4-2,17
TGTGCCAGCAGCAAAGAGGTGGGGAGGACCGGGGAGCTGTTTTTT,CASSKEVGRTGELFF,TRBJ2-2,-,-,TRBV21-1,15
TGTGCCAGCAGCGGGGGGTGGCTAGCGGGGGGACTAAGCGATGAGCAGTTCTTC,CASSGGWLAGGLSDEQFF,TRBJ2-1,TRBD2,-,TRBV7-6,18
TGTGCTAGCGATACCGGGACAGACGATGAAAAACTGTTTTTT,CASDTGTDDEKLFF,TRBJ1-4,TRBD1,-,TRBV7-7,14
TGTGCCAGCAGCCCAACAGGGGGCACGACAACCGGGGAGCTGTTTTTT,CASSPTGGTTTGELFF,TRBJ2-2,TRBD1,-,TRBV7-2,16